This T cell receptor beta chain came from a study of technical replicates of blood from a handful of donors. Measured with immunoSEQ multiplex PCR; TCRdb has only the in-frame clones, and not every one. The sample lists roughly 50,000 clones; around 93% were seen once. With 3 bases clipped from V and 2 bases from J, the junction kept 2 bases outside the gene matches. Germline V gene lookup returns CDR1 SGHAT and CDR2 FQDESV (reference sequence). This CDR3 spans 14 amino acids. The source material was PBMCs. J is TRBJ1-1 and V is TRBV11-1; 8 bases are a match to TRBD1. This receptor was obtained from a human donor in good health. Some clones in this sample may be carry-over from other donors' samples. CDR3 sequence reads: CASSFPGGNTEAFF. DNA of the CDR3: TGTGCCAGCAGCTTCCCAGGGGGCAACACTGAAGCTTTCTTT.